Presented here are 3 T cell receptor beta chains from one specimen sequenced in a study of PD-1 blockade in classical Hodgkin lymphoma. TCRdb's table, derived via immunoSEQ multiplex PCR, lists solely in-frame clones and lacks some. This sample carries some 60,000 clones, approximately 90% of them seen once, and the ten largest clones take 15%. Brentuximab vedotin exposure varied among the patients, all of whom had relapsed after autologous stem cell transplantation. The sequencing used peripheral blood mononuclear cells (PBMCs), collected at baseline. The receptors were sampled from a human donor with classical Hodgkin lymphoma.

This rearrangement joins TRBV9 to TRBJ2-1; the D gene could be TRBD1 or TRBD2 (5 bases each). The CDR3 runs 13 residues. Germline CDR1 and CDR2: SGDLS and YYNGEE. V lost 4 bases and J 7 bases, leaving 12 bases between the germline ends. CDR3 sequence reads: CASSPGTLNEQFF. The CDR3 nucleotides read TGTGCCAGCAGCCCAGGGACCCTAAATGAGCAGTTCTTC.

In nucleotides, the CDR3 is TGTGCCACCAGCAGAGCGGCGGCAGGGGATTCACCCCTCCACTTT. Protein product: CATSRAAAGDSPLHF. This chain links TRBV15 with TRBJ1-6, with D possibly being TRBD1 (6 bases). V lost 1 base to trimming and J lost 8 bases, with 12 bases between them. The CDR3 sequence is 15 residues long. Germline loops: CDR1 LNHNV, CDR2 YYDKDF (reference sequence).

CDR3 in amino acids: CASSMAGAGVTQYF. CDR3 in DNA: TGTGCCAGTAGTATGGCAGGCGCGGGGGTGACCCAGTACTTC. The chain couples TRBV19 to TRBJ2-5; 7 bases map to TRBD2. The length of the CDR3 is 14 residues. CDR1 LNHDA and CDR2 SQIVND come from the germline V gene (reference sequence). Unmatched junction bases numbered 8, after V lost 3 bases and J lost 7 bases.